The present T cell receptor beta chain was sequenced within a study of T cell responses to AZD1222 COVID-19 vaccine. The overall study: Second-dose intervals of approximately 4 or approximately 12 weeks were pooled. Overall study results and limits: Clonal diversity was possibly underestimated, and the donors were mostly white British, with more females. It was only a handful of AZD1222 recipients who were seropositive at baseline.

Germline V CDR1 and CDR2: LNHDA, SQIVND (reference sequence). V was pared by 6 bases and J by 3 bases, with 16 bases of the junction left unmatched. The CDR3 contains 17 residues. On this clone itself: Its antigen remains unidentified.

The protocol was immunoSEQ multiplex PCR, while the TCRdb copy is restricted to in-frame clones and leaves out a portion. The table records around 97,000 clones, around 92% of them present only once. Sequenced material: peripheral blood, taken on day 0 of AZD1222 vaccination. The genes are TRBV19 and TRBJ1-2; 7 nucleotides match TRBD1. The source of this sequence is an adult in good health. This chain's CDR3 is CASSTSGRGGADYGYTF. CDR3 DNA: TGTGCCAGTAGCACTTCCGGTAGAGGGGGCGCCGACTATGGCTACACCTTC. Combining the CDR3 with reference TRBV19 and TRBJ1-2 gives the whole variable domain DGGITQSPKYLFRKEGQNVTLSCEQNLNHDAMYWYRQDPGQGLRLIYYSQIVNDFQKGDIAEGYSVSREKKESFPLTVTSAQKNPTAFYLCASSTSGRGGADYGYTFGSGTRLTVV.